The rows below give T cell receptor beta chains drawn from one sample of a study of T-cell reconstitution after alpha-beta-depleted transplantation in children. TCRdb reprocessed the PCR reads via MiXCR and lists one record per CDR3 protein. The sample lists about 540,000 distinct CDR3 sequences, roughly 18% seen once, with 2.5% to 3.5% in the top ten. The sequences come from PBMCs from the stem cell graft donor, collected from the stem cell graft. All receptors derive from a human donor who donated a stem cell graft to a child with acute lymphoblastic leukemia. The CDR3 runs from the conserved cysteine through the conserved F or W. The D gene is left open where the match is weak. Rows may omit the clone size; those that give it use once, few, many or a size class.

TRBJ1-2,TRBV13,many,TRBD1,TGTGCCAGCAGCTTGGGCCAGGGGGTCTATGGCTACACCTTC,CASSLGQGVYGYTF
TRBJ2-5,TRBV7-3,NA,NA,TGTGCCAGCAGCCCATCCGTGTTTACAGGGCACGAGACCCAGTACTTC,CASSPSVFTGHETQYF
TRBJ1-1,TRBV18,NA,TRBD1,TGTGCCAGCTCAATGGACAGGGCGGTGAACACTGAAGCTTTCTTT,CASSMDRAVNTEAFF
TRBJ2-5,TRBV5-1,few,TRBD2,TGCGCCAGCAGCCCCCTAGCGGGAGGGCCCCAAGAGACCCAGTACTTC,CASSPLAGGPQETQYF
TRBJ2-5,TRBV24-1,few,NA,TGTGCCACCAGTGATTTAGACAGGAAAGAGACCCAGTACTTC,CATSDLDRKETQYF
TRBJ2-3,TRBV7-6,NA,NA,TGTGCCAGCAGCTTAGTGAGCCGCACAGATACGCAGTATTTT,CASSLVSRTDTQYF
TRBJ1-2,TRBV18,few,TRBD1,TGTGCCAGCTCCCATGAGGGACAGTTCGGCTACACCTTC,CASSHEGQFGYTF
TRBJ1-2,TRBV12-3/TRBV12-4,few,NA,TGTGCCAGCGGGGAGGTGGGGCGAGGCTACACCTTC,CASGEVGRGYTF
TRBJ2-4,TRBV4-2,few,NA,TGTGCCAGCAGCCAAGAGGACGGGAGTGAGAACATTCAGTACTTC,CASSQEDGSENIQYF
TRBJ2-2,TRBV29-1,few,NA,TGCAGCGTTGAAAAAACGAACACCGGGGAGCTGTTTTTT,CSVEKTNTGELFF
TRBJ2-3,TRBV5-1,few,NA,TGCGCCTTCCATCGGCGCGGTCTCACAGATACGCAGTATTTT,CAFHRRGLTDTQYF
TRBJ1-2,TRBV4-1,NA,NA,TGCGCCAGCAGCCAAGAATCTCGGGGCAATGGCTACACCTTC,CASSQESRGNGYTF
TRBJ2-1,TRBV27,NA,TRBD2,TGTGCCAGCAGTCCACGGACTAGCGGGAGAGGGTTGGATGAGCAGTTCTTC,CASSPRTSGRGLDEQFF
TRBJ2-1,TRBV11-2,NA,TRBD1,TGTGCCAGCAGCTTGGCCGGGACAGGTGGTTGGGATGAGCAGTTCTTC,CASSLAGTGGWDEQFF
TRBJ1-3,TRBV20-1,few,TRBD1,TGCAGTGCTAGCTCACAGGGGCCCGAGTCTGGAAACACCATATATTTT,CSASSQGPESGNTIYF
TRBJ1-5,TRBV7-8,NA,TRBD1,TGTGCCAGCAACACGGGACAGGGTATGCAGCCCCAGCATTTT,CASNTGQGMQPQHF
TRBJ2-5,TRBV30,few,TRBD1,TGTGCCTGGAGTGAGGGGGCACCAGAGACCCAGTACTTC,CAWSEGAPETQYF
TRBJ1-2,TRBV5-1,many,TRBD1,TGCGCCAGCAGCTTGGAGGGGACAGGGACGGACTATGGCTACACCTTC,CASSLEGTGTDYGYTF
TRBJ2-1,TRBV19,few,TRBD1,TGTGCCAGTAGTGTTCAGGACAGGGGAAGAATCGATGAGCAGTTCTTC,CASSVQDRGRIDEQFF
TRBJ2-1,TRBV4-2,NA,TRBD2,TGTGCCAGCAGCCAACGACTAGCGGACTACAATGAGCAGTTCTTC,CASSQRLADYNEQFF
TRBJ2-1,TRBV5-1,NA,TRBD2,TGCGCCAGCAGCCGCCCGACTAGCGGGGAACTCTACAATGAGCAGTTCTTC,CASSRPTSGELYNEQFF
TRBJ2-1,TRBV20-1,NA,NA,TGCAGTGCTAGAGATTTGGGCAGGAACTACAATGAGCAGTTCTTC,CSARDLGRNYNEQFF
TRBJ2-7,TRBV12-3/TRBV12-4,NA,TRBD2,TGTGCCAGCAGTCCTTACAGGCGGGAGCCCGAGCAGTACTTC,CASSPYRREPEQYF
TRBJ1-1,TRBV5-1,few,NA,TGCGCCAGCAGCCCCAGGACCCTGAACACTGAAGCTTTCTTT,CASSPRTLNTEAFF
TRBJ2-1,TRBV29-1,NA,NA,TGCAGCGTTGAAGACAGTTACAATGAGCAGTTCTTC,CSVEDSYNEQFF
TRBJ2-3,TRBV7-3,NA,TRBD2,TGTGCCAGCAGCTTAGCGGGAGATGGGTCGTATACGCAGTATTTT,CASSLAGDGSYTQYF
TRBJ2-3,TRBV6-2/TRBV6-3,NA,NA,TGTGCCAGCAGAAGTGGGACGCAGTATTTT,CASRSGTQYF
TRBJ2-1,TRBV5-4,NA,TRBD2,TGTGCCAGCAGCTTGAATCCGACTAGCAGGAGCTCCTACAATGAGCAGTTCTTC,CASSLNPTSRSSYNEQFF
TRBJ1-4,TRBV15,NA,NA,TGTGCCACCAGCAGCGCGGACCGTGAAAAACTGTTTTTT,CATSSADREKLFF
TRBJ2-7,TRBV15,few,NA,TGTGCCACCAGCAGAGATTCAGGAGGGGACGAGCAGTACTTC,CATSRDSGGDEQYF
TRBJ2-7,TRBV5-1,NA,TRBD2,TGCGCCAGCAGCCGGGACGGCCTAAGGAGCGGGAGCTACGAGCAGTACTTC,CASSRDGLRSGSYEQYF
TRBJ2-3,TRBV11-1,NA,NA,TGTGCCAGCAGCCCACAGACAGCTATGTTCGCAGATACGCAGTATTTT,CASSPQTAMFADTQYF
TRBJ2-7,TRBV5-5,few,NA,TGTGCCAGCAGCTTCCCGCAGCACCTCTCCTACGAGCAGTACTTC,CASSFPQHLSYEQYF
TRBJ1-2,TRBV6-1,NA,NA,TGTGCCAGCAGTGATGGGCCCGAAGGGGGCTACACCTTC,CASSDGPEGGYTF
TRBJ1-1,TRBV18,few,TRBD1,TGTGCCAGCTCACCGGACAGGGACACTGAAGCTTTCTTT,CASSPDRDTEAFF
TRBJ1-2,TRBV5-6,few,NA,TGTGCCAGCAGTGGGCGGATTAACTATGGCTACACCTTC,CASSGRINYGYTF
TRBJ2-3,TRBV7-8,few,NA,TGTGCCAGCAGCCTCGACTTAACGAACACAGATACGCAGTATTTT,CASSLDLTNTDTQYF
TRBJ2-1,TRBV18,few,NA,TGTGCCAGCTCACCACCGGAGACAGTTGTATACAATGAGCAGTTCTTC,CASSPPETVVYNEQFF
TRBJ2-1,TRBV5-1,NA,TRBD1,TGCGCCAGCAGCCCGGACAGGGTCGGCAATGAGCAGTTCTTC,CASSPDRVGNEQFF
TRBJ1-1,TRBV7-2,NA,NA,TGTGCCAGCAGCCGCCGAGGGGGGAACACTGAAGCTTTCTTT,CASSRRGGNTEAFF
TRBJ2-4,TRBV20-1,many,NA,TGCAGTGCTTGGAAGATAGCCAAAAACATTCAGTACTTC,CSAWKIAKNIQYF
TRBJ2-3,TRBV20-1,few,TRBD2,TGCAGTGCTAACTCCGGGACTAGCGGATATAGCACAGATACGCAGTATTTT,CSANSGTSGYSTDTQYF
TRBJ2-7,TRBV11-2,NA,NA,TGTGCCAGCAGCTTAGTTATGGAATACGAGCAGTACTTC,CASSLVMEYEQYF
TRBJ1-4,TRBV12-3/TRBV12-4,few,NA,TGTGCCAGCAGTTCCTTATTGGATGAAAAACTGTTTTTT,CASSSLLDEKLFF
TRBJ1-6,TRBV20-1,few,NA,TGCAGTGCTAGAGGGACGGCGTATAATTCACCCCTCCACTTT,CSARGTAYNSPLHF
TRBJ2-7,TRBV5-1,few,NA,TGCGCCAGCAGAAAAGACTACGAGCAGTACTTC,CASRKDYEQYF
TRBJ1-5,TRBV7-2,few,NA,TGTGCCAGCAGCTTAGTGTATCAGCCCCAGCATTTT,CASSLVYQPQHF
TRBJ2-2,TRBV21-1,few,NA,TGTGCCGACATGGCGGGACAGGGCGGTTGTCAGGGCACCGGGGAGCTGTTTTTT,CADMAGQGGCQGTGELFF
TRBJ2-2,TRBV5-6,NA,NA,TGTGCCAGCAGCTTGGACTACCCAGACGAGGAGCTGTTTTTT,CASSLDYPDEELFF
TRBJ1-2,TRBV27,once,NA,TGTGCCAGCAGTGCTACCGGGGCAGGTTACGACGCTAACTATGGCTACACCTTC,CASSATGAGYDANYGYTF
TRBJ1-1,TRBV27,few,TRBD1,TGTGCCAGTTCACAGGGGGCGCGCACTGAAGCTTTCTTT,CASSQGARTEAFF
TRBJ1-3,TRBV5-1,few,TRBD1,TGCGCCAGCAGCTTGGGGGAGACAGGGTTCGGAAACACCATATATTTT,CASSLGETGFGNTIYF
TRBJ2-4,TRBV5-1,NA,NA,TGCGCCAGCAGCGTGGGGGACGCCGTAGCCAAAAACATTCAGTACTTC,CASSVGDAVAKNIQYF
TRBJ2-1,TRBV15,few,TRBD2,TGTGCCACCAGCCTCCGTAGCGGGAGGGCCGCCTACAATGAGCAGTTCTTC,CATSLRSGRAAYNEQFF
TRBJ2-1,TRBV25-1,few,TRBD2,TGTGCCAGCAGTGAGGATCTAGCGGGTTTGGGGAATGAGCAGTTCTTC,CASSEDLAGLGNEQFF
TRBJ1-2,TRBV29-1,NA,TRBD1,TGCAGCGTTGGGGACAGAGAGAGATACTATGGCTACACCTTC,CSVGDRERYYGYTF
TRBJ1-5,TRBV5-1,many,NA,TGCGCCAGCAGCTTGGCCGGGTCTCAGCCCCAGCATTTT,CASSLAGSQPQHF
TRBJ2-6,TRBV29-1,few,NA,TGCAGCGTAAGAGGGGATGCTGGGGCCAACGTCCTGACTTTC,CSVRGDAGANVLTF
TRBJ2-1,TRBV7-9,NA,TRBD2,TGTGCCAGCAGCTTAAGGCCTAGCGGTCTATACAATGAGCAGTTCTTC,CASSLRPSGLYNEQFF
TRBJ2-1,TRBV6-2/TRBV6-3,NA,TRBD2,TGTGCCAGCCAGGGGACCAGATACGGGACTAGCGGGAGTCCAAGCTCCTACAATGAGCAGTTCTTC,CASQGTRYGTSGSPSSYNEQFF